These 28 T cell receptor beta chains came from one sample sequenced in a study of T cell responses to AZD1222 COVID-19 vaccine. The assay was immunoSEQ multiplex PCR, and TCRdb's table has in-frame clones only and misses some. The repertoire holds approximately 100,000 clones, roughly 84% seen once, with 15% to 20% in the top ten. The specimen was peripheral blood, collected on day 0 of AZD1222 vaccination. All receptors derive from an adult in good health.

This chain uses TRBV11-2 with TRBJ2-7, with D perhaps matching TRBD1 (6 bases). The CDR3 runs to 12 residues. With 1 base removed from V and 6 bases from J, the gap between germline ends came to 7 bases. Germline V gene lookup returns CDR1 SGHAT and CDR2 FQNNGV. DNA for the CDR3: TGTGCCAGCAGCTTAGTAGGGGGCGAGCAGTACTTC. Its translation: CASSLVGGEQYF.

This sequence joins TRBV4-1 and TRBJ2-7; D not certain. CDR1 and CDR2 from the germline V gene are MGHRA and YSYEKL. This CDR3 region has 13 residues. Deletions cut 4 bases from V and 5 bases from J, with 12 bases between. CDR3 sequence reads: CASSRENKDEQYF. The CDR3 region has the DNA TGCGCCAGCAGCCGTGAGAACAAGGACGAGCAGTACTTC.

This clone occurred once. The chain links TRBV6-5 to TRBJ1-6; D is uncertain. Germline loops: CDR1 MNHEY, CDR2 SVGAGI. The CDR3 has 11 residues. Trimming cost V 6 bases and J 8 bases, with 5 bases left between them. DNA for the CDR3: TGTGCCAGCAGCTCCGATTCACCCCTCCACTTT. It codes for CASSSDSPLHF.

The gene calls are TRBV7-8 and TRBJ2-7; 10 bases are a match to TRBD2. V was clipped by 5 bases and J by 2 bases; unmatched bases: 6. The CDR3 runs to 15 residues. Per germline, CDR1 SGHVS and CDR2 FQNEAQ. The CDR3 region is CASSQRTSGAYEQYF. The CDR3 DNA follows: TGTGCCAGCAGCCAGCGGACTAGCGGTGCCTACGAGCAGTACTTC.

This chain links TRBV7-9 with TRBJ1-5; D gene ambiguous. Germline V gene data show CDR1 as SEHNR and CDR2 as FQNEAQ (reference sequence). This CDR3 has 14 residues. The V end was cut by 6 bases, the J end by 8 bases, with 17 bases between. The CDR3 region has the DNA TGTGCCAGCAGTCAAAGCTGGGGATCGGAGCCCCAGCATTTT. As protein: CASSQSWGSEPQHF.

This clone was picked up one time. CDR3: CASSQGFSGRGGETQYF. CDR3 nucleotide sequence: TGTGCCAGCAGCCAAGGCTTTTCCGGGAGGGGAGGTGAGACCCAGTACTTC. The V call is TRBV3-1 (or the pseudogene TRBV3-2), the J call TRBJ2-5, with TRBD2 identical over 8 bases. Per the germline V gene, CDR1 is LGHDT and CDR2 is YNNKEL (reference sequence). There are 17 residues in the CDR3. The J segment lost 5 bases and the V segment lost 1 base, leaving 12 bases of the junction unmatched.

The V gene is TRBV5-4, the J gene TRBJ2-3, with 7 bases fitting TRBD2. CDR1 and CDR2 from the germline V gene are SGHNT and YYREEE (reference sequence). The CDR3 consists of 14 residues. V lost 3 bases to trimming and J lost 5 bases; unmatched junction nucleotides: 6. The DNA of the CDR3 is TGTGCCAGCAGCTACTCGGGAGGAAGAGATACGCAGTATTTT. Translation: CASSYSGGRDTQYF.

The CDR3: CASSEIGLAGVRETQYF. The CDR3 DNA is TGTGCCAGCAGTGAAATCGGACTAGCGGGAGTGAGGGAGACCCAGTACTTC. The rearrangement links TRBV6-1 to TRBJ2-5; 13 bases fit TRBD2. CDR1 MNHNS and CDR2 SASEGT come from the germline V gene. This CDR3 region has 17 residues. Losses at the gene ends were 2 bases for V and 5 bases for J; bases not matched to a gene: 8.

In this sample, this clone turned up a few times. The DNA for the CDR3 is TGTGCCAGCAGCGACAGGATGACTGAAGCTTTCTTT. Its protein product is CASSDRMTEAFF. This chain uses TRBV6-5 with TRBJ1-1; a possible D gene is TRBD1 (6 bases). Germline CDR1 MNHEY, CDR2 SVGAGI. Trimming stripped 6 bases from V and 5 bases from J, with 10 bases between. The CDR3 is 12 residues long.

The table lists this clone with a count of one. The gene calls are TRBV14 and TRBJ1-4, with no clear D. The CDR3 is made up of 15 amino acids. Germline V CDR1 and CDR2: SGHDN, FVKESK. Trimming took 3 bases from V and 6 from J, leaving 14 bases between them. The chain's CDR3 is CASSQNGLADEKLFF. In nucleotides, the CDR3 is TGTGCCAGCAGCCAGAACGGGCTTGCCGATGAAAAACTGTTTTTT.

As DNA, the CDR3 is TGTGCCAGCAGCTCAATGAGAGGGCAGGGTCTCTCACCCCTCCACTTT. This sequence encodes CASSSMRGQGLSPLHF. The rearrangement joins TRBV7-8 to TRBJ1-6; D is perhaps TRBD1 (5 bases). Per germline, CDR1 SGHVS and CDR2 FQNEAQ. This CDR3 spans 16 amino acids. Trimming took 4 bases from V and 10 from J, leaving 20 bases between them.

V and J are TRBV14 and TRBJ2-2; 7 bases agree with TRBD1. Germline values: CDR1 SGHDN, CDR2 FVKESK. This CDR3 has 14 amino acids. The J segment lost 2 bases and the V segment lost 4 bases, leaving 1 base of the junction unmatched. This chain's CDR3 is CASSRDRNTGELFF. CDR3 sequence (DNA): TGTGCCAGCAGCCGGGACAGAAACACCGGGGAGCTGTTTTTT.

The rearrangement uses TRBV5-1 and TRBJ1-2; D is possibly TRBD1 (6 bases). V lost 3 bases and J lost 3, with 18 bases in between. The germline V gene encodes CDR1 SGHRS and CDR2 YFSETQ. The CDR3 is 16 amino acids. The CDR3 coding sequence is TGCGCCAGCAGCTCTTTTACCGGGGGCAGAGACTATGGCTACACCTTC. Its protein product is CASSSFTGGRDYGYTF.

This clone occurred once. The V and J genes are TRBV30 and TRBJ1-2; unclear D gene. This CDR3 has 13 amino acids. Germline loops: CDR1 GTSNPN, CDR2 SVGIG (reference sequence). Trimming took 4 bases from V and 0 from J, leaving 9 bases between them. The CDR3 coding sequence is TGTGCCTGGACGAGGGATGCTAACTATGGCTACACCTTC. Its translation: CAWTRDANYGYTF.

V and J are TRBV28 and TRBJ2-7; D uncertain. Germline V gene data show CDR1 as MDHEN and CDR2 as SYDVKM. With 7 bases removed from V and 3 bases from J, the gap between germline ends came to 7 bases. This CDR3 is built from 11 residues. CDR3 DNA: TGTGCCAGCAAAGACCGCTACGAGCAGTACTTC. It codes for CASKDRYEQYF. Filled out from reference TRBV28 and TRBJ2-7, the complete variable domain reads DVKVTQSSRYLVKRTGEKVFLECVQDMDHENMFWYRQDPGLGLRLIYFSYDVKMKEKGDIPEGYSVSREKKERFSLILESASTNQTSMYLCASKDRYEQYFGPGTRLTVT.

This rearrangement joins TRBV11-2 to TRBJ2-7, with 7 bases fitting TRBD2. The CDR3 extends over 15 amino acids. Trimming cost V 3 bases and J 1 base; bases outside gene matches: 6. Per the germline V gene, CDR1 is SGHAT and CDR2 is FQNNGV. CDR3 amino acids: CASSFGSSGSYEQYF. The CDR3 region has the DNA TGTGCCAGCAGCTTTGGCTCTAGCGGTTCCTACGAGCAGTACTTC.

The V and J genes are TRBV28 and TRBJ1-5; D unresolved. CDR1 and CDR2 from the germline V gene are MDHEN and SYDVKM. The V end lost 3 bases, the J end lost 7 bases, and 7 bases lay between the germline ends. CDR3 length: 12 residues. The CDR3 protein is CASSFNPQPQHF. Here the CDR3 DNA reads TGTGCCAGCAGTTTTAACCCCCAGCCCCAGCATTTT.

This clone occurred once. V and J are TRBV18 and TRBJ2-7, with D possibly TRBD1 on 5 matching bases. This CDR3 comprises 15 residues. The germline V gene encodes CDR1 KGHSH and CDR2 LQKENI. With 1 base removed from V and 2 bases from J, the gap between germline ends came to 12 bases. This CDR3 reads CASSPLGQVPYEQYF. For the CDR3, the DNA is TGTGCCAGCTCACCACTGGGGCAGGTCCCCTACGAGCAGTACTTC.

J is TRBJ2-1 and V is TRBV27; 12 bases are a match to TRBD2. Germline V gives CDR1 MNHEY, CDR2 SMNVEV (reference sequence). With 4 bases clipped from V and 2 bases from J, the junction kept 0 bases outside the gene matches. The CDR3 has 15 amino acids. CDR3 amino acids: CASSSSGRAYNEQFF. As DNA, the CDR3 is TGTGCCAGCAGTTCTAGCGGGAGGGCCTACAATGAGCAGTTCTTC.

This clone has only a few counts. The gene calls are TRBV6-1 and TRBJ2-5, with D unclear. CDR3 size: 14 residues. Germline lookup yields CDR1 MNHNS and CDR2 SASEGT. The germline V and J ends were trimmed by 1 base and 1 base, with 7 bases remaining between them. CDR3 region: CASSEGQIQETQYF. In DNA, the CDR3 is TGTGCCAGCAGTGAAGGGCAGATCCAAGAGACCCAGTACTTC.

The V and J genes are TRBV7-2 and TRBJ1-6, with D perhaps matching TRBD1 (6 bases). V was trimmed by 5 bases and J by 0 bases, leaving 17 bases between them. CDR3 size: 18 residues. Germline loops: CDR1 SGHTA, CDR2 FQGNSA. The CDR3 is CASSRSRGTRSYNSPLHF. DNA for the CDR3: TGTGCCAGCAGCCGTTCCAGGGGTACCCGCTCCTATAATTCACCCCTCCACTTT. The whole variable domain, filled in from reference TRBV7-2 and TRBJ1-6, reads GAGVSQSPSNKVTEKGKDVELRCDPISGHTALYWYRQSLGQGLEFLIYFQGNSAPDKSGLPSDRFSAERTGGSVSTLTIQRTQQEDSAVYLCASSRSRGTRSYNSPLHFGNGTRLTVT.

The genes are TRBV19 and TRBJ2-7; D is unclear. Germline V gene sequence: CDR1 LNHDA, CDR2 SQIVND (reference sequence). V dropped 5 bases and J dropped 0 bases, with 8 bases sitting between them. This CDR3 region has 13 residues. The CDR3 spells CASSWQSSYEQYF. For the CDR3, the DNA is TGTGCCAGTAGTTGGCAGAGCTCCTACGAGCAGTACTTC.

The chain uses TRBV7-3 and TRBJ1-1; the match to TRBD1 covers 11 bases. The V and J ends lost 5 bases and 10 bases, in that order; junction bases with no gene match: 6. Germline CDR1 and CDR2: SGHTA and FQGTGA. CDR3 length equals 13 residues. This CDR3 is CASSQAGQGGAFF. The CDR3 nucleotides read TGTGCCAGCAGCCAGGCGGGACAGGGGGGAGCTTTCTTT.

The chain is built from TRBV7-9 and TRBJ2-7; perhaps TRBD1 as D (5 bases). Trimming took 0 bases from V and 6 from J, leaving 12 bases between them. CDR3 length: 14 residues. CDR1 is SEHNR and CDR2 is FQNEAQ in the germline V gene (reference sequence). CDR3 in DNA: TGTGCCAGCAGCTTAGCGGCGGAAAGGGGCGAGCAGTACTTC. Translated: CASSLAAERGEQYF.

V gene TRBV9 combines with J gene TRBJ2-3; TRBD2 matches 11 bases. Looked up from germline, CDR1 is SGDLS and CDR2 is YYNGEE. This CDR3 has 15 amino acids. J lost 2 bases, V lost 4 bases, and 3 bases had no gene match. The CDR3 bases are TGTGCCAGCAGCAATAGCGGGAGGGCCACAGATACGCAGTATTTT. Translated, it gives CASSNSGRATDTQYF.

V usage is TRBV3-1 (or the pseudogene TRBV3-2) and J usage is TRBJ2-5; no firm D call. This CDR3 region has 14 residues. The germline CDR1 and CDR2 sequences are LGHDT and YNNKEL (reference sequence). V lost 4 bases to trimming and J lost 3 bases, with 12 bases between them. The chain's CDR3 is CASSPPSVKETQYF. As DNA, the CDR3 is TGTGCCAGCAGCCCCCCCTCCGTGAAAGAGACCCAGTACTTC.

The CDR3 DNA follows: TGTGCCAGTAGTATAGGGACAGCCCAAGAGACCCAGTACTTC. Translated: CASSIGTAQETQYF. The gene calls are TRBV19 and TRBJ2-5, with D tentatively TRBD1 (6 bases). The CDR3 has 14 residues. In germline, CDR1 is LNHDA, CDR2 SQIVND (reference sequence). Trimming took off 1 base at V and 1 base at J, with 7 bases between the two ends.

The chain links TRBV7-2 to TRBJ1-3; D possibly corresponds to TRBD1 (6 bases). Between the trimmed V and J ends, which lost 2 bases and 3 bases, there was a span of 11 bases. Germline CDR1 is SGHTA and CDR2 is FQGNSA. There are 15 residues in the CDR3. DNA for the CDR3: TGTGCCAGCAGCTTATCCAGGGGAAGTGGAAACACCATATATTTT. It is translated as CASSLSRGSGNTIYF.